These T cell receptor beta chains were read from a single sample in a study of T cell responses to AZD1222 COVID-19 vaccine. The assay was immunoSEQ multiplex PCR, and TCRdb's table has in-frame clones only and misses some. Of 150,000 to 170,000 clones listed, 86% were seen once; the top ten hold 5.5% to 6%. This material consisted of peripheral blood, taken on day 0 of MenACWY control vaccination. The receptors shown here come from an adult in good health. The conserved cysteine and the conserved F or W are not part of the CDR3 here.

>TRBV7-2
ASSPRSAGVEAF
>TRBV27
ASSSYTAITDTQY
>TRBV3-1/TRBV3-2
ASSQDGAAGGPFYHNEQF
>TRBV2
ASSAARTIQY
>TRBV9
ASSGGSGGMGPSPYEQY
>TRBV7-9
ASRLAGNSPLH
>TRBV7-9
ASSVARGVTDTQY
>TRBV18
ASSLKGGTEAF
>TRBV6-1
ASSESPRQGNSPLH
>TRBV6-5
ASRLWDEQF
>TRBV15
ATSRDQGYYGYT
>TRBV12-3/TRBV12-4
ASSGRTNEKLF
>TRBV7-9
ASSLVGSNTGELF
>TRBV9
ASSVTGWEGYGYT
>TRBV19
ASSARLVSSGNTIY
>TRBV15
ATSREVRTDNYGYT
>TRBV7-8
ASRGADTQY
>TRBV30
AWSPSGTDNEQF
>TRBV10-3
AISDRVGTEAF
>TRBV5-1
ASSLEAGRSETQY
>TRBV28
ASRQSGTGSAGELF
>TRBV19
ASSISKGIRHSNQPQH
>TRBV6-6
ASSPDNLRPQH
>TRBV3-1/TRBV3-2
ASTRTGGSYGYT
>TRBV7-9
ASSLETAANGYT
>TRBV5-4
ASSSPTGGRTEAF
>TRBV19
ASRGIQGNTEAF
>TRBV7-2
ASSLEAGRRV